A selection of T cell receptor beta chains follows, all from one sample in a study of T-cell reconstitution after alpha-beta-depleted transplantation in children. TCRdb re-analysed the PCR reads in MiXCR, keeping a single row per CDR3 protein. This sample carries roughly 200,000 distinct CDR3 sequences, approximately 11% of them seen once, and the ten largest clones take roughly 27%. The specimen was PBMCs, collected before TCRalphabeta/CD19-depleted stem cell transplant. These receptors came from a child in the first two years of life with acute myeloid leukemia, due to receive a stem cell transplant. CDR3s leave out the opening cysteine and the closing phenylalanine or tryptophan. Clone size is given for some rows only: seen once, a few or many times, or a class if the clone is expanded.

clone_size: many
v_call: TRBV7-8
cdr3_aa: ASSLTPPGTEQY

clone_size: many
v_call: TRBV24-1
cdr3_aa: ATSDFPEFSYEQY

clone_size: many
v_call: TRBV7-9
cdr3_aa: ASSLTTGRQQETQY

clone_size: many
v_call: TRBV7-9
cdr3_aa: ASSTGLAGVLEQY

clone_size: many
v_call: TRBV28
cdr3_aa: ASTQGRVLSETQY

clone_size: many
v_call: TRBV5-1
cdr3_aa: ASSFRGGDTGELF

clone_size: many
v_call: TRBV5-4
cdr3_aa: ASSRGTSTGGYT

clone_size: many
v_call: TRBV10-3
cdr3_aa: AISETTGGYEQY

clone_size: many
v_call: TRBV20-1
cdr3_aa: SVLSLRAF

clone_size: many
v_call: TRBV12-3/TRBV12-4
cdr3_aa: ASTLSGRTDEKLF

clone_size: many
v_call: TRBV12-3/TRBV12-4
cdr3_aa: ASSLSRNTGELF

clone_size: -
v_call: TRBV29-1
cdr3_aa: SVALLYGNTVY

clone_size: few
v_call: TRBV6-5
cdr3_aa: ASSYSLGRKDGYT

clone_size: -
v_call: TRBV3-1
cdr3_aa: ACCPRDRVAYEQY

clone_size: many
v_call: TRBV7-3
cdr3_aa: ASSSDQDGTDTQY

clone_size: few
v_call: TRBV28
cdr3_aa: ASSLDREEQF